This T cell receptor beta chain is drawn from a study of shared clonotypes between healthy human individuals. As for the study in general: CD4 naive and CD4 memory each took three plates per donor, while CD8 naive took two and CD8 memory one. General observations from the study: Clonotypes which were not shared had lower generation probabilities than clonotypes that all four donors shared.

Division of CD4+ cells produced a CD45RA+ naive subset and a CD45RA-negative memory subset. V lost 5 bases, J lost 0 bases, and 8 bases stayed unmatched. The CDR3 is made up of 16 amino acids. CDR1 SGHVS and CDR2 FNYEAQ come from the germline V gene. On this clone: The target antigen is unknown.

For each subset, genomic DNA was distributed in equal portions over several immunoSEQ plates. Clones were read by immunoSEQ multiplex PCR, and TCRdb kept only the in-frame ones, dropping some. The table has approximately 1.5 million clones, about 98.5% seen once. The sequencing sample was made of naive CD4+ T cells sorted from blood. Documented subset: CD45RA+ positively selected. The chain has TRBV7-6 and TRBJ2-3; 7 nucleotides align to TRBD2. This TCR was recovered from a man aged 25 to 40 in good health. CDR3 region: CASSLGSGTSTDTQYF. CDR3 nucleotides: TGTGCCAGCAGCCTAGGGAGCGGGACTAGCACAGATACGCAGTATTTT.